The 28 T cell receptor beta chains below all came from one sample that was sequenced in a study of chemoradiotherapy in HPV16-positive cancers. Sequencing was performed with immunoSEQ multiplex PCR; in TCRdb, only in-frame clones are kept and a portion is missing. Of 2,000 to 3,000 clones listed, approximately 90% are singletons. The sequencing used tumor tissue, collected from a patient who underwent chemoradiotherapy. These receptors originate from a human donor with HPV-associated anogenital cancer.

The gene calls are TRBV7-9 and TRBJ1-5; D is unclear. The V gene lost 1 base and the J gene lost 4 bases, with 2 bases spanning the gap. Germline V gives CDR1 SEHNR, CDR2 FQNEAQ (reference sequence). CDR3 size: 12 residues. The CDR3 nucleotides read TGTGCCAGCAGCTTAGAAAATCAGCCCCAGCATTTT. It is translated as CASSLENQPQHF.

The chain carries TRBV30 and TRBJ1-2; 7 bases align to TRBD1. Germline CDR1 and CDR2: GTSNPN and SVGIG (reference sequence). Unmatched junction bases numbered 10, after V lost 5 bases and J lost 4 bases. This CDR3 is built from 14 residues. The CDR3 loop is CAWWRGRGIYGYTF. CDR3 DNA sequence: TGTGCCTGGTGGAGGGGGCGCGGTATCTATGGCTACACCTTC.

V is TRBV7-4 and J is TRBJ2-1, with TRBD2 matching 9 bases. Germline assignment: CDR1 SGHVT and CDR2 SQSDAQ. V shed 6 bases and J 1 base; nucleotides not matched to a gene: 19. The CDR3 length is 20 residues. This chain's CDR3 is CASSVTGRAGGPKSYNEQFF. DNA for the CDR3: TGTGCCAGCAGTGTTACAGGGAGGGCGGGAGGGCCGAAATCCTACAATGAGCAGTTCTTC.

The CDR3 sequence: CASSLGALNEQFF. CDR3 coding DNA: TGCGCCAGCAGTCTAGGGGCCCTCAATGAGCAGTTCTTC. The V gene is TRBV5-1, the J gene TRBJ2-1; maybe TRBD1 (5 bases). Per germline, CDR1 SGHRS and CDR2 YFSETQ. V lost 5 bases, J lost 6 bases, and 12 bases lay in between. CDR3 size: 13 residues.

This rearrangement joins TRBV27 to TRBJ2-1; 9 nucleotides align to TRBD1. The germline gives CDR1 MNHEY, CDR2 SMNVEV (reference sequence). This CDR3 has 15 residues. With V trimmed by 7 bases and J by 5 bases, 9 bases remained unmatched. In nucleotides, the CDR3 is TGTGCCAGCACTAGATTCGGGACAGGGCACAATGAGCAGTTCTTC. Protein product: CASTRFGTGHNEQFF.

The rearrangement uses TRBV5-1 and TRBJ2-2; 10 bases are a match to TRBD2. Germline-derived CDR1 and CDR2 are SGHRS and YFSETQ. V gave up 2 bases and J gave up 5 bases; unmatched junction bases: 3. The CDR3 is 15 residues long. As DNA, the CDR3 is TGCGCCAGCAGCTTTACTAGCGGGAAAACCGGGGAGCTGTTTTTT. It specifies CASSFTSGKTGELFF.

J is TRBJ1-4 and V is TRBV2; D might be TRBD1 (5 bases). The CDR3 contains 16 residues. In germline, CDR1 is SNHLY, CDR2 FYNNEI. V gave up 6 bases and J gave up 5 bases, with 19 bases separating them. CDR3 sequence (DNA): TGTGCCAGCAGCAGCCTGGGACCGGAGAACAATGAAAAACTGTTTTTT. Translating it yields CASSSLGPENNEKLFF. The variable domain in full, with the rest retrieved from reference TRBV2 and TRBJ1-4, is EPEVTQTPSHQVTQMGQEVILRCVPISNHLYFYWYRQILGQKVEFLVSFYNNEISEKSEIFDDQFSVERPDGSNFTLKIRSTKLEDSAMYFCASSSLGPENNEKLFFGSGTQLSVL.

The J gene is TRBJ2-1, the V gene TRBV29-1, with 9 bases fitting TRBD1. In germline, CDR1 is SQVTM, CDR2 ANQGSEA. CDR3 size: 12 residues. Trimming at V came to 5 bases and at J to 8 bases, leaving 4 bases not matched to a gene. The CDR3 spells CSVRTGVYEQFF. In DNA, the CDR3 is TGCAGCGTTAGGACAGGGGTCTATGAGCAGTTCTTC.

The chain has TRBV30 and TRBJ1-1, with a weak D call TRBD1 (6 bases). Germline V CDR1 and CDR2: GTSNPN, SVGIG (reference sequence). V lost 3 bases, J lost 5 bases, and 7 bases lay in between. This CDR3 has 11 residues. Here the CDR3 DNA reads TGTGCCTGGAGACAGGGAACTGAAGCTTTCTTT. It encodes CAWRQGTEAFF.

The rearrangement uses TRBV9 and TRBJ2-6, with 8 bases identical to TRBD1. The V gene end was trimmed by 3 bases and the J gene end by 2 bases; junction bases not matched to a gene: 10. The CDR3 extends over 18 amino acids. Looked up from germline, CDR1 is SGDLS and CDR2 is YYNGEE. CDR3 region: CASSARDRTRAGANVLTF. In nucleotides, the CDR3 is TGTGCCAGCAGCGCGCGGGACAGGACCCGGGCTGGGGCCAACGTCCTGACTTTC.

The count of this clone is one. The genes are TRBV7-2 and TRBJ2-3; 9 nucleotides match TRBD1. Germline V gives CDR1 SGHTA, CDR2 FQGNSA. With V trimmed by 5 bases and J by 2 bases, 8 bases remained unmatched. This CDR3 spans 16 amino acids. The CDR3 DNA follows: TGTGCCAGCAGCCTAGGGACAGGGTATTACACAGATACGCAGTATTTT. This encodes CASSLGTGYYTDTQYF.

The chain joins TRBV7-3 to TRBJ2-1, with 8 bases lining up with TRBD2. In germline, CDR1 is SGHTA, CDR2 FQGTGA. V was pared by 1 base and J by 7 bases, with 3 bases of the junction left unmatched. This CDR3 region has 14 residues. CDR3 sequence: CASSLKASGNEQFF. In DNA form, the CDR3 reads TGTGCCAGCAGCTTAAAGGCTAGCGGGAATGAGCAGTTCTTC.

V and J are TRBV18 and TRBJ1-3, with D perhaps TRBD1 (5 bases). The V gene lost 2 bases and the J gene lost 4 bases, with 15 bases spanning the gap. Germline lookup yields CDR1 KGHSH and CDR2 LQKENI. The CDR3 sequence is 16 residues long. In nucleotides, the CDR3 is TGTGCCAGCTCACCAGACGGGACTTGGCTAGGAAACACCATATATTTT. Its translation is CASSPDGTWLGNTIYF. The whole variable domain, filled in from reference TRBV18 and TRBJ1-3, reads NAGVMQNPRHLVRRRGQEARLRCSPMKGHSHVYWYRQLPEEGLKFMVYLQKENIIDESGMPKERFSAEFPKEGPSILRIQQVVRGDSAAYFCASSPDGTWLGNTIYFGEGSWLTVV.

The gene calls are TRBV27 and TRBJ1-1, with D possibly TRBD1 on 5 matching bases. With 5 bases removed from V and 0 bases from J, the gap between germline ends came to 16 bases. The CDR3 loop spans 16 amino acids. Germline V gene sequence: CDR1 MNHEY, CDR2 SMNVEV (reference sequence). CDR3 residues: CASSVTGLHMNTEAFF. The DNA of the CDR3 is TGTGCCAGCAGTGTAACAGGTCTCCACATGAACACTGAAGCTTTCTTT.

As concerns this clone: Germline and junction disagree at one end, which may indicate a read error. V is TRBV5-4 and J is TRBJ1-1; D not certain. The CDR3 is 14 amino acids. Germline V gene data show CDR1 as SGHNT and CDR2 as YYREEE (reference sequence). The CDR3 protein is CASSLIEGNAEAFF. CDR3 DNA sequence: TGTGCCAGCAGCTTGATTGAAGGGAACGCTGAAGCTTTCTTT.

This clone was counted once. This chain uses TRBV11-3 with TRBJ2-2, with TRBD2 as a possible D gene (5 bases). V lost 5 bases, J lost 4 bases, and 11 bases lay in between. The CDR3 totals 14 residues. Germline-derived CDR1 and CDR2 are SGHNT and YENEEA. Here the CDR3 DNA reads TGTGCCAGCAGCCCGCGTGGAGGCACCGGGGAGCTGTTTTTT. Protein product: CASSPRGGTGELFF.

This chain connects TRBV7-2 to TRBJ2-5; 9 positions agree with TRBD2. The CDR3 has 15 residues. Trimming removed 2 bases from V and 5 bases from J; junction bases left unmatched: 6. In germline, CDR1 is SGHTA, CDR2 FQGNSA. CDR3: CASSLLAGDLETQYF. The CDR3 DNA reads as TGTGCCAGCAGCTTATTAGCGGGAGATCTGGAGACCCAGTACTTC.

This chain joins TRBV9 and TRBJ2-1, with unresolved D. The germline CDR1 and CDR2 sequences are SGDLS and YYNGEE. V lost 0 bases to trimming and J lost 6 bases, with 7 bases between them. This CDR3 contains 13 residues. The CDR3 nucleotides read TGTGCCAGCAGCGTAGGAGAAACCAATGAGCAGTTCTTC. Amino acid sequence: CASSVGETNEQFF.

J is TRBJ1-5 and V is TRBV2; D might be TRBD1 (6 bases). The CDR3 has 15 amino acids. Germline loops: CDR1 SNHLY, CDR2 FYNNEI. The V gene lost 7 bases and the J gene lost 0 bases, with 13 bases spanning the gap. CDR3 sequence: CASMAGVHSNQPQHF. Written as DNA, the CDR3 is TGTGCCAGCATGGCAGGGGTCCATAGCAATCAGCCCCAGCATTTT. The full variable domain, completed using reference TRBV2 and TRBJ1-5, is EPEVTQTPSHQVTQMGQEVILRCVPISNHLYFYWYRQILGQKVEFLVSFYNNEISEKSEIFDDQFSVERPDGSNFTLKIRSTKLEDSAMYFCASMAGVHSNQPQHFGDGTRLSIL.

The chain joins TRBV18 to TRBJ1-5; no clear D gene. Looked up from germline, CDR1 is KGHSH and CDR2 is LQKENI. With 3 bases removed from V and 5 bases from J, the gap between germline ends came to 5 bases. This CDR3 is 12 amino acids long. CDR3 region: CASSPVDQPQHF. The CDR3 nucleotides read TGTGCCAGCTCACCCGTAGATCAGCCCCAGCATTTT.

The chain combines TRBV4-2 with TRBJ2-5, with 9 bases identical to TRBD1. This CDR3 contains 17 residues. The V gene end was trimmed by 0 bases and the J gene end by 2 bases; junction bases not matched to a gene: 7. CDR1 LGHNA and CDR2 YNFKEQ come from the germline V gene. The CDR3 reads CASSQELGGQGQETQYF. For the CDR3, the DNA is TGTGCCAGCAGCCAAGAACTTGGGGGACAGGGTCAAGAGACCCAGTACTTC.

The chain recombines TRBV4-1 with TRBJ2-2, with TRBD2 matching over 12 bases. Germline loops: CDR1 MGHRA, CDR2 YSYEKL. With 0 bases clipped from V and 8 bases from J, the junction kept 7 bases outside the gene matches. The CDR3 is made up of 17 amino acids. The CDR3 DNA sequence: TGCGCCAGCAGCCAAGACGAGACTAGCGGGAGAAATGGGGAGCTGTTTTTT. Amino acids: CASSQDETSGRNGELFF.

CDR3 DNA sequence: TGTGCCAGCAGCCCCGCGGGGGAAGGCGGGGAGCTGTTTTTT. Translation: CASSPAGEGGELFF. The genes are TRBV28 and TRBJ2-2; 7 nucleotides agree with TRBD2. This CDR3 has 14 residues. J was trimmed by 7 bases and V by 6 bases; bases with no gene match: 8. Per the germline V gene, CDR1 is MDHEN and CDR2 is SYDVKM. The full variable domain, with the rest looked up from reference TRBV28 and TRBJ2-2, is DVKVTQSSRYLVKRTGEKVFLECVQDMDHENMFWYRQDPGLGLRLIYFSYDVKMKEKGDIPEGYSVSREKKERFSLILESASTNQTSMYLCASSPAGEGGELFFGEGSRLTVL.

This clone came up once. CDR3 in amino acids: CASTLTGHRDNEQFF. The CDR3 DNA is TGTGCCAGTACTCTTACGGGACACAGGGATAATGAGCAGTTCTTC. The J gene is TRBJ2-1, the V gene TRBV19, with D perhaps TRBD1 (6 bases). Trimming shortened V by 7 bases and J by 7 bases, and 20 bases separated the two germline ends. This CDR3 has 15 amino acids. Germline values: CDR1 LNHDA, CDR2 SQIVND (reference sequence).

J is TRBJ2-7 and V is TRBV28; 9 positions match TRBD1. Germline CDR1 and CDR2: MDHEN and SYDVKM. The CDR3 is 15 residues long. V lost 4 bases, J lost 4 bases, and 8 bases stayed unmatched. CDR3 region: CASSSPQGARYEQYF. The DNA for the CDR3 is TGTGCCAGCAGTTCACCACAGGGGGCGCGTTACGAGCAGTACTTC.

This rearrangement joins TRBV13 to TRBJ2-7; 9 nucleotides match TRBD2. This CDR3 has 16 residues. The J segment lost 0 bases and the V segment lost 2 bases, leaving 5 bases of the junction unmatched. Per the germline V gene, CDR1 is PRHDT and CDR2 is FYEKMQ (reference sequence). CDR3: CASSLTSGPSSYEQYF. The CDR3 DNA follows: TGTGCCAGCAGCTTAACTAGCGGGCCGAGCTCCTACGAGCAGTACTTC.

The CDR3: CASSVAGNNNEQFF. The CDR3 DNA is TGTGCCAGCAGCGTAGCCGGGAACAACAATGAGCAGTTCTTC. The chain joins TRBV9 to TRBJ2-1; tentative D call: TRBD2 (5 bases). Germline CDR1 and CDR2: SGDLS and YYNGEE. Trimming left V 0 bases short and J 5 bases short, with 9 bases between. CDR3 length: 14 residues. The variable domain in full, with the rest retrieved from reference TRBV9 and TRBJ2-1, is DSGVTQTPKHLITATGQRVTLRCSPRSGDLSVYWYQQSLDQGLQFLIQYYNGEERAKGNILERFSAQQFPDLHSELNLSSLELGDSALYFCASSVAGNNNEQFFGPGTRLTVL.

J is TRBJ1-1 and V is TRBV30, with D possibly TRBD1 on 6 matching bases. V was shortened by 2 bases and J by 4 bases, with 8 bases between the two germline ends. The CDR3 contains 12 residues. Germline assignment: CDR1 GTSNPN and CDR2 SVGIG (reference sequence). CDR3 DNA sequence: TGTGCCTGGAGTTTGACAGGCACTGAAGCTTTCTTT. Encoded protein: CAWSLTGTEAFF.